The 23 T cell receptor beta chains given below trace back to one sample, sequenced in a study of T cell changes during pregnancy in multiple sclerosis. Using immunoSEQ multiplex PCR, the repertoire was profiled, and TCRdb retains in-frame clones only, with some absent. This table holds around 62,000 clones, approximately 91% found once. Here the sequenced sample was CD4+ T cells from peripheral blood mononuclear cells, taken in the first trimester of pregnancy. These receptors all come from a female donor with multiple sclerosis, enrolled in a pregnancy study.

This clone was counted once. V is TRBV5-4 and J is TRBJ2-1, with D tentatively TRBD1 (6 bases). The CDR3 runs 15 residues. Germline V CDR1 and CDR2: SGHNT, YYREEE (reference sequence). Trimming took off 9 bases at V and 0 bases at J, with 16 bases between the two ends. For the CDR3, the DNA is TGTGCCACCGGAACAGGGCCCCTCTCCTACAATGAGCAGTTCTTC. Encoded protein: CATGTGPLSYNEQFF.

In this sample, this clone turned up once. The chain joins TRBV7-2 to TRBJ2-1, with a weak D call TRBD2 (6 bases). The CDR3 runs 14 residues. Per the germline V gene, CDR1 is SGHTA and CDR2 is FQGNSA. Trimming took 11 bases from V and 5 from J, leaving 19 bases between them. CDR3 sequence: CASVVVAGHNEQFF. In nucleotides, the CDR3 is TGTGCCTCCGTGGTTGTCGCGGGACACAATGAGCAGTTCTTC. Full variable domain (rest looked up from reference TRBV7-2 and TRBJ2-1): GAGVSQSPSNKVTEKGKDVELRCDPISGHTALYWYRQSLGQGLEFLIYFQGNSAPDKSGLPSDRFSAERTGGSVSTLTIQRTQQEDSAVYLCASVVVAGHNEQFFGPGTRLTVL.

CDR3 sequence reads: CASSTGLAGDPSYNEQFF. As DNA, the CDR3 is TGTGCCAGCAGCACGGGACTAGCGGGGGACCCCTCCTACAATGAGCAGTTCTTC. This rearrangement joins TRBV5-4 to TRBJ2-1; 14 nucleotides agree with TRBD2. From germline, CDR1 is SGHNT and CDR2 YYREEE (reference sequence). The CDR3 consists of 18 residues. V lost 4 bases, J lost 0 bases, and 6 bases stayed unmatched. Full variable domain (outside the CDR3, taken from reference TRBV5-4 and TRBJ2-1): ETGVTQSPTHLIKTRGQQVTLRCSSQSGHNTVSWYQQALGQGPQFIFQYYREEENGRGNFPPRFSGLQFPNYSSELNVNALELDDSALYLCASSTGLAGDPSYNEQFFGPGTRLTVL.

In its sample, this clone was seen a few times. The rearrangement joins TRBV7-3 to TRBJ2-7, with 7 bases that match TRBD1. There are 15 residues in the CDR3. The V gene's germline CDR1 is SGHTA and CDR2 FQGTGA. V lost 2 bases and J lost 2; bases outside the gene matches: 6. CDR3: CASSLAPGTAYEQYF. The CDR3 coding sequence is TGTGCCAGCAGCTTAGCCCCCGGGACAGCCTACGAGCAGTACTTC.

The genes are TRBV7-3 and TRBJ2-1, with TRBD2 matching over 8 bases. V lost 0 bases and J lost 9; bases outside the gene matches: 7. From germline, CDR1 is SGHTA and CDR2 FQGTGA. The CDR3 length is 15 residues. The CDR3 region has the DNA TGTGCCAGCAGCTTAACTAGCGGGGTAATGGGTGAGCAGTTCTTC. Protein product: CASSLTSGVMGEQFF.

The chain carries TRBV5-5 and TRBJ1-2; D remains unclear. This CDR3 has 13 amino acids. Trimming removed 0 bases at V and 2 bases at J, with 5 bases between. From germline, CDR1 is SGHKS and CDR2 YYEKEE (reference sequence). The CDR3 DNA is TGTGCCAGCAGCTTGGACAGAAACTATGGCTACACCTTC. It translates to CASSLDRNYGYTF.

The J gene is TRBJ2-3, the V gene TRBV19, with 10 positions matching TRBD1. The ends lost 5 bases at V and 3 bases at J; junction bases unmatched: 2. This CDR3 is built from 14 residues. Germline V gene data show CDR1 as LNHDA and CDR2 as SQIVND (reference sequence). The CDR3 region is CASSQDRGTDTQYF. In nucleotides, the CDR3 is TGTGCCAGTAGTCAGGACAGGGGGACAGATACGCAGTATTTT.

The rearrangement uses TRBV7-6 and TRBJ1-2; D uncertain. With 4 bases removed from V and 2 bases from J, the gap between germline ends came to 23 bases. The CDR3 has 18 residues. In germline, CDR1 is SGHVS, CDR2 FNYEAQ. The CDR3 here is CASSSGLQGGLSNYGYTF. The CDR3 DNA sequence: TGTGCCAGCAGCTCCGGACTTCAAGGCGGCCTTAGCAACTATGGCTACACCTTC.

The rearrangement uses TRBV9 and TRBJ2-7; TRBD1 aligns across 10 bases. Germline-derived CDR1 and CDR2 are SGDLS and YYNGEE. Losses at the gene ends were 0 bases for V and 6 bases for J; bases not matched to a gene: 9. The CDR3 extends over 16 amino acids. The CDR3 spells CASSVGGGQGPLEQYF. In nucleotides, the CDR3 is TGTGCCAGCAGCGTAGGGGGGGGACAGGGGCCTCTCGAGCAGTACTTC.

The V gene is TRBV6-5, the J gene TRBJ2-5, with TRBD2 as a possible D gene (5 bases). Germline V gene data show CDR1 as MNHEY and CDR2 as SVGAGI. The CDR3 runs 14 residues. Between the trimmed V and J ends, which lost 7 bases and 5 bases, there was a span of 17 bases. CDR3 sequence: CASTPEVRAETQYF. The CDR3 region has the DNA TGTGCCAGCACCCCGGAGGTCAGAGCGGAGACCCAGTACTTC.

This rearrangement joins TRBV19 to TRBJ2-2; no definite D call. Trimming shortened V by 3 bases and J by 3 bases, and 8 bases separated the two germline ends. Germline V CDR1 and CDR2: LNHDA, SQIVND (reference sequence). The CDR3 length is 14 residues. The CDR3 DNA sequence: TGTGCCAGTAGTATGACTTCCTACACCGGGGAGCTGTTTTTT. It codes for CASSMTSYTGELFF.

The gene calls are TRBV13 and TRBJ2-7; 7 bases map to TRBD1. CDR1 and CDR2 (germline): PRHDT, FYEKMQ (reference sequence). The J segment lost 3 bases and the V segment lost 4 bases, leaving 3 bases of the junction unmatched. This CDR3 region has 13 residues. The CDR3 loop is CASSSRQGYEQYF. DNA for the CDR3: TGTGCCAGCAGCTCAAGACAGGGCTACGAGCAGTACTTC.

The J gene is TRBJ1-1, the V gene TRBV29-1; perhaps TRBD1 as D (6 bases). V lost 6 bases to trimming and J lost 4 bases, with 15 bases between them. The germline V gene has CDR1 SQVTM and CDR2 ANQGSEA. CDR3 size: 13 residues. DNA of the CDR3: TGCAGCGTCAGGGGCCGACTTGTCACTGAAGCTTTCTTT. It specifies CSVRGRLVTEAFF.

The DNA of the CDR3 is TGTGCCATAAACAGGGCTTTGGGCACCGGGGAGCTGTTTTTT. Residues: CAINRALGTGELFF. The chain is built from TRBV6-1 and TRBJ2-2, with TRBD1 as a possible D gene (6 bases). The ends were cut back, 10 bases at V and 4 bases at J, with 16 bases in the middle. The length of the CDR3 is 14 residues. Germline values: CDR1 MNHNS, CDR2 SASEGT.

The CDR3 nucleotides are TGTGCCAGCTCATCCTTGACAGGGGTCAAAAACATTCAGTACTTC. Encoded protein: CASSSLTGVKNIQYF. The chain joins TRBV18 to TRBJ2-4; 8 bases map to TRBD1. The CDR3 has 15 residues. Germline CDR1 reads KGHSH; CDR2 reads LQKENI. V shed 5 bases and J 3 bases; nucleotides not matched to a gene: 6. Full variable domain (outside the CDR3, taken from reference TRBV18 and TRBJ2-4): NAGVMQNPRHLVRRRGQEARLRCSPMKGHSHVYWYRQLPEEGLKFMVYLQKENIIDESGMPKERFSAEFPKEGPSILRIQQVVRGDSAAYFCASSSLTGVKNIQYFGAGTRLSVL.

The CDR3 spells CATSSRPTEAFF. CDR3 nucleotides: TGTGCCACCAGCTCCAGGCCCACTGAAGCTTTCTTT. The rearrangement uses TRBV15 and TRBJ1-1, with D uncertain. The CDR3 sequence is 12 residues long. CDR1 and CDR2 (germline): LNHNV, YYDKDF (reference sequence). The V and J ends lost 5 bases and 4 bases respectively, with 8 bases between them.

This chain connects TRBV5-4 to TRBJ1-3, with a tentative D call TRBD1 (5 bases). Germline lookup yields CDR1 SGHNT and CDR2 YYREEE (reference sequence). Trimming removed 4 bases at V and 4 bases at J, with 9 bases between. CDR3 length: 13 amino acids. CDR3 sequence reads: CASSESGGNTIYF. CDR3 in DNA: TGTGCCAGCAGCGAATCAGGGGGAAACACCATATATTTT.

A word on this clone: This same CDR3 is encoded by further DNA sequences in the sample. The chain is built from TRBV4-2 and TRBJ1-1, with a weak D call TRBD1 (6 bases). Germline V lookup: CDR1 LGHNA, CDR2 YNFKEQ. This CDR3 is built from 13 residues. The V end lost 3 bases, the J end lost 7 bases, and 12 bases lay between the germline ends. CDR3 loop: CASSQDGQFEAFF. In nucleotides, the CDR3 is TGTGCCAGCAGCCAGGATGGACAGTTTGAAGCTTTCTTT.

The chain uses TRBV11-1 and TRBJ2-5; 11 nucleotides align to TRBD2. Trimming at V came to 3 bases and at J to 4 bases, leaving 10 bases not matched to a gene. The CDR3 consists of 17 residues. Per germline, CDR1 SGHAT and CDR2 FQDESV (reference sequence). CDR3 amino acids: CASSFNRLAGGLETQYF. The CDR3, as DNA: TGTGCCAGCAGCTTTAACCGTCTAGCGGGGGGTCTAGAGACCCAGTACTTC.

V is TRBV7-2 and J is TRBJ1-3; D is ambiguous. Trimming left V 0 bases short and J 3 bases short, with 6 bases between. Germline CDR1 is SGHTA and CDR2 is FQGNSA. CDR3 size: 14 residues. The CDR3 sequence: CASSLAHSGNTIYF. CDR3 DNA sequence: TGTGCCAGCAGCTTAGCGCACAGTGGAAACACCATATATTTT.

V and J are TRBV19 and TRBJ1-5, with 8 bases matching TRBD1. This CDR3 has 15 residues. V gave up 6 bases and J gave up 3 bases; unmatched junction bases: 7. Germline lookup yields CDR1 LNHDA and CDR2 SQIVND (reference sequence). The CDR3 DNA is TGTGCCAGTAGCTCTTTGGACAGGGTCAATCAGCCCCAGCATTTT. It codes for CASSSLDRVNQPQHF.

This chain connects TRBV6-1 to TRBJ2-5, with D perhaps TRBD1 (5 bases). The V gene lost 5 bases and the J gene lost 2 bases, with 12 bases spanning the gap. Looked up from germline, CDR1 is MNHNS and CDR2 is SASEGT. The CDR3 extends over 14 amino acids. Here the CDR3 reads CASSIGQLQETQYF. The CDR3 DNA reads TGTGCCAGCAGTATCGGACAATTACAAGAGACCCAGTACTTC.

This chain connects TRBV30 to TRBJ1-6; the D is unclear. The length of the CDR3 is 15 residues. The V gene lost 0 bases and the J gene lost 0 bases, with 6 bases spanning the gap. The V gene's germline CDR1 is GTSNPN and CDR2 SVGIG (reference sequence). This chain's CDR3 is CAWSVQTSYNSPLHF. CDR3 DNA sequence: TGTGCCTGGAGTGTACAGACCTCCTATAATTCACCCCTCCACTTT. The full variable domain, its missing parts supplied by reference TRBV30 and TRBJ1-6, is SQTIHQWPATLVQPVGSPLSLECTVEGTSNPNLYWYRQAAGRGLQLLFYSVGIGQISSEVPQNLSASRPQDRQFILSSKKLLLSDSGFYLCAWSVQTSYNSPLHFGNGTRLTVT.